A selection of T cell receptor beta chains follows, all from one sample in a study of blood T cell repertoires in COVID-19. Sequencing used immunoSEQ multiplex PCR; TCRdb keeps in-frame clones, though not all of them. The sample carries 100,000 to 150,000 clones, 75% to 90% recorded once. The sample was PBMCs or T cells enriched from blood (not recorded which). The receptors come from a woman between 45 and 65 years old who had recovered from COVID-19. Both conserved end residues are part of each CDR3. Fields, in order: clone size, D gene, J gene, V gene, CDR3 DNA, CDR3 protein. D genes are given only for firm matches. Clone size appears in some rows only: once, few, many, or a class for an expanded clone.

abundance: -; d_gene: TRBD1; j_gene: TRBJ2-2; v_gene: TRBV14; CDR3nt: TGTGCCAGCAGCCAAGGGAGGACAGGGAGAAGAGGGGAGCTGTTTTTT; CDR3aa: CASSQGRTGRRGELFF
abundance: -; d_gene: -; j_gene: TRBJ1-2; v_gene: TRBV11-2; CDR3nt: TGTGCCAGCAGCGAGGAGGGGTGGGCCTACACCTTC; CDR3aa: CASSEEGWAYTF
abundance: -; d_gene: TRBD2; j_gene: TRBJ2-1; v_gene: TRBV6-5; CDR3nt: TGTGCCAGCAGGAGCGGGGGGTCCTACAATGAGCAGTTCTTC; CDR3aa: CASRSGGSYNEQFF
abundance: -; d_gene: -; j_gene: TRBJ2-7; v_gene: TRBV6-1; CDR3nt: TGTGCCAGCAGTGAAGGAGGGTCAGGGGCCTACGAGCAGTACTTC; CDR3aa: CASSEGGSGAYEQYF
abundance: -; d_gene: -; j_gene: TRBJ1-3; v_gene: TRBV19; CDR3nt: TGTGCCAGTAGCCAAACTGTCTCTGGAAACACCATATATTTT; CDR3aa: CASSQTVSGNTIYF
abundance: -; d_gene: -; j_gene: TRBJ2-1; v_gene: TRBV5-1; CDR3nt: TGCGCCAGCAGCTACGGTGCTTACAATGAGCAGTTCTTC; CDR3aa: CASSYGAYNEQFF
abundance: -; d_gene: -; j_gene: TRBJ2-7; v_gene: TRBV7-2; CDR3nt: TGTGCCAGCAGCTCTGGTCTAGGTTACTACGAGCAGTACTTC; CDR3aa: CASSSGLGYYEQYF
abundance: -; d_gene: TRBD1; j_gene: TRBJ2-5; v_gene: TRBV6-1; CDR3nt: TGTGCCAGCAGTGACCTTCTGGGACAGATACAAGAGACCCAGTACTTC; CDR3aa: CASSDLLGQIQETQYF
abundance: -; d_gene: TRBD1; j_gene: TRBJ2-4; v_gene: TRBV27; CDR3nt: TGTGCCAGCAGTTTGTCTAGGGGGACAGGGGGCGTCATTCAGTACTTC; CDR3aa: CASSLSRGTGGVIQYF
abundance: -; d_gene: -; j_gene: TRBJ1-5; v_gene: TRBV6-6; CDR3nt: TGTGCCAGCAGACGAGTCGGTGACCCGGAGGAGGGTGATCAGCCCCAGCATTTT; CDR3aa: CASRRVGDPEEGDQPQHF
abundance: -; d_gene: TRBD1; j_gene: TRBJ1-1; v_gene: TRBV27; CDR3nt: TGTGCCAGCAGTTTAACTTACGGGACAGCGAACACTGAAGCTTTCTTT; CDR3aa: CASSLTYGTANTEAFF
abundance: -; d_gene: -; j_gene: TRBJ1-1; v_gene: TRBV4-1; CDR3nt: TGCGCCAGCAGCCCTCGGGTTTTGAACACTGAAGCTTTCTTT; CDR3aa: CASSPRVLNTEAFF
abundance: -; d_gene: TRBD1; j_gene: TRBJ1-4; v_gene: TRBV7-6; CDR3nt: TGTGCCAGCAGCAAAGGGACAGGGGGGGGTGAAAAACTGTTTTTT; CDR3aa: CASSKGTGGGEKLFF
abundance: -; d_gene: TRBD1; j_gene: TRBJ1-1; v_gene: TRBV5-4; CDR3nt: TGTGCCAGCACGGGACAGAAGAACACTGAAGCTTTCTTT; CDR3aa: CASTGQKNTEAFF
abundance: -; d_gene: TRBD1; j_gene: TRBJ1-6; v_gene: TRBV2; CDR3nt: TGTGCCAGCAGTGAAAGTGGGACAGGTTTTTCGGCACCCCTCCACTTT; CDR3aa: CASSESGTGFSAPLHF
abundance: -; d_gene: TRBD2; j_gene: TRBJ2-1; v_gene: TRBV2; CDR3nt: TGTGCCAGCAGTCATAAGACTAGCGGGGTCCATGAGCAGTTCTTC; CDR3aa: CASSHKTSGVHEQFF
abundance: -; d_gene: -; j_gene: TRBJ2-7; v_gene: TRBV11-2; CDR3nt: TGTGCCAGCAGCCCCATCGGGGCGGGGAACTACGAGCAGTACTTC; CDR3aa: CASSPIGAGNYEQYF
abundance: few; d_gene: -; j_gene: TRBJ1-2; v_gene: TRBV12-3/TRBV12-4; CDR3nt: TGTGCCAGCAGTCCAGGGGAATATGGCTACACCTTC; CDR3aa: CASSPGEYGYTF
abundance: -; d_gene: TRBD1; j_gene: TRBJ1-1; v_gene: TRBV13; CDR3nt: TGTGCCAGCAGCGAACGTACAGGGGCCACTGAAGCTTTCTTT; CDR3aa: CASSERTGATEAFF
abundance: -; d_gene: TRBD1; j_gene: TRBJ2-7; v_gene: TRBV5-5; CDR3nt: TGTGCCAGCAGTTGGGACAGGGTGAGCTCCTACGAGCAGTACTTC; CDR3aa: CASSWDRVSSYEQYF
abundance: -; d_gene: TRBD1; j_gene: TRBJ1-2; v_gene: TRBV12-3/TRBV12-4; CDR3nt: TGTGCCAGCAGATTGATGACAGGGGATGGCTACACCTTC; CDR3aa: CASRLMTGDGYTF
abundance: -; d_gene: -; j_gene: TRBJ2-1; v_gene: TRBV2; CDR3nt: TGTGCCAGCAGTGAAGCGCGACGAGGGTTAAAGGTCTTC; CDR3aa: CASSEARRGLKVF
abundance: -; d_gene: -; j_gene: TRBJ1-1; v_gene: TRBV25-1; CDR3nt: TGTGCCAGCAGTCCGGGGTCGATGAACACTGAAGCTTTCTTT; CDR3aa: CASSPGSMNTEAFF
abundance: -; d_gene: TRBD1; j_gene: TRBJ2-3; v_gene: TRBV27; CDR3nt: TGTGCCAGCCGACTGGGGGACAGGGGACGATCAGATACGCAGTATTTT; CDR3aa: CASRLGDRGRSDTQYF
abundance: -; d_gene: TRBD1; j_gene: TRBJ2-1; v_gene: TRBV15; CDR3nt: TGTGCCACCAGCAACAGGACAGGGGGGTACAATGAGCAGTTCTTC; CDR3aa: CATSNRTGGYNEQFF
abundance: -; d_gene: TRBD1; j_gene: TRBJ1-2; v_gene: TRBV5-6; CDR3nt: TGTGCCAGCAGCTTACTCGACAGGGGGTACTATGGCTACACCTTC; CDR3aa: CASSLLDRGYYGYTF
abundance: once; d_gene: TRBD2; j_gene: TRBJ2-1; v_gene: TRBV11-2; CDR3nt: TGTGCCAGCAGCTTAGGTTTAGCGGGGGGGCATGAGCAGTTCTTC; CDR3aa: CASSLGLAGGHEQFF
abundance: -; d_gene: TRBD1; j_gene: TRBJ1-2; v_gene: TRBV12-5; CDR3nt: TGTGCTAGTGGTTTGTCGGGACAGGAAAATGGCTACACCTTC; CDR3aa: CASGLSGQENGYTF
abundance: once; d_gene: -; j_gene: TRBJ1-6; v_gene: TRBV18; CDR3nt: TGTGCCAGCTCAGAAGTGGACACCGGACGTTCACCCCTCCACTTT; CDR3aa: CASSEVDTGRSPLHF
abundance: -; d_gene: -; j_gene: TRBJ1-6; v_gene: TRBV7-3; CDR3nt: TGTGCCAGCAGCTTAGTTGGGAGTTGGAATTCACCCCTCCACTTT; CDR3aa: CASSLVGSWNSPLHF
abundance: -; d_gene: TRBD1; j_gene: TRBJ2-3; v_gene: TRBV27; CDR3nt: TGTGCCAGCAGTTTATCCGCAGGGGGTATGGATACGCAGTATTTT; CDR3aa: CASSLSAGGMDTQYF
abundance: -; d_gene: TRBD1; j_gene: TRBJ1-1; v_gene: TRBV5-6; CDR3nt: TGTGCCAGCAGCTTGGGACAGGGGATGTCTGAAGCTTTCTTT; CDR3aa: CASSLGQGMSEAFF
abundance: -; d_gene: -; j_gene: TRBJ1-1; v_gene: TRBV4-1; CDR3nt: TGCGCCAGCAGCCAAGAAGTAATGGGGGCTTCTGAAGCTTTCTTT; CDR3aa: CASSQEVMGASEAFF
abundance: -; d_gene: -; j_gene: TRBJ1-6; v_gene: TRBV9; CDR3nt: TGTGCCAGCAGCAGAGACGGGGGGGCGCTTAATAATTCACCCCTCCACTTT; CDR3aa: CASSRDGGALNNSPLHF
abundance: once; d_gene: TRBD2; j_gene: TRBJ2-5; v_gene: TRBV3-1/TRBV3-2; CDR3nt: TGTGCCAGCAGCCAAGATAGCCTAGCGGGGGGGGAGACCCAGTACTTC; CDR3aa: CASSQDSLAGGETQYF
abundance: -; d_gene: TRBD2; j_gene: TRBJ2-7; v_gene: TRBV7-6; CDR3nt: TGTGCCAGCAGCTTAGGGGGGGGACTAGCTCAATACGAGCAGTACTTC; CDR3aa: CASSLGGGLAQYEQYF
abundance: -; d_gene: TRBD1; j_gene: TRBJ2-2; v_gene: TRBV2; CDR3nt: TGTGCCAGCAGTTCACAGGGGAGCACCGGGGAGCTGTTTTTT; CDR3aa: CASSSQGSTGELFF
abundance: few; d_gene: TRBD2; j_gene: TRBJ2-7; v_gene: TRBV27; CDR3nt: TGTGCCAGCAAGCTAGCGGGGGGCACCTACGAGCAGTACTTC; CDR3aa: CASKLAGGTYEQYF
abundance: -; d_gene: -; j_gene: TRBJ1-6; v_gene: TRBV7-9; CDR3nt: TGTGCCAGCAGATCTGAGAGCGCAGATAATTCACCCCTCCACTTT; CDR3aa: CASRSESADNSPLHF
abundance: -; d_gene: TRBD1; j_gene: TRBJ1-1; v_gene: TRBV12-3/TRBV12-4; CDR3nt: TGTGCCACATGGACAGGGGGGAACACTGAAGCTTTCTTT; CDR3aa: CATWTGGNTEAFF
abundance: once; d_gene: -; j_gene: TRBJ1-2; v_gene: TRBV29-1; CDR3nt: TGCAGCGTTGAAGCGAGGGCCACTAACTATGGCTACACCTTC; CDR3aa: CSVEARATNYGYTF
abundance: -; d_gene: TRBD1; j_gene: TRBJ2-1; v_gene: TRBV27; CDR3nt: TGTGCCAGCAGTGGGGACAGGGGTAATTCCTACAATGAGCAGTTCTTC; CDR3aa: CASSGDRGNSYNEQFF
abundance: -; d_gene: TRBD2; j_gene: TRBJ2-5; v_gene: TRBV7-8; CDR3nt: TGTGCCAGCAGCCCAGGACTAGCGGGGACGGAGACCCAGTACTTC; CDR3aa: CASSPGLAGTETQYF
abundance: -; d_gene: TRBD2; j_gene: TRBJ2-3; v_gene: TRBV4-1; CDR3nt: TGCGCCAGCAGCCAGTTGGGAAGCGGGGGGGCGGAAGATACGCAGTATTTT; CDR3aa: CASSQLGSGGAEDTQYF
abundance: -; d_gene: TRBD1; j_gene: TRBJ1-1; v_gene: TRBV11-2; CDR3nt: TGTGCCAGCAGCTTAGTAGCAGGGGGCTTGACTGAAGCTTTCTTT; CDR3aa: CASSLVAGGLTEAFF
abundance: few; d_gene: TRBD2; j_gene: TRBJ2-3; v_gene: TRBV19; CDR3nt: TGTGCCAGTAGCCGCCAGCGGGGGGGCATAAATACGCAGTATTTT; CDR3aa: CASSRQRGGINTQYF
abundance: -; d_gene: TRBD1; j_gene: TRBJ2-6; v_gene: TRBV19; CDR3nt: TGTGCCAGCCTTTCCAGGGGGCTCCCTGGGGCCAACGTCCTGACTTTC; CDR3aa: CASLSRGLPGANVLTF
abundance: -; d_gene: -; j_gene: TRBJ2-2; v_gene: TRBV5-1; CDR3nt: TGCGCCAGCAGCCCCGAGGGGGGGCGGGCCGGGGAGCTGTTTTTT; CDR3aa: CASSPEGGRAGELFF
abundance: -; d_gene: -; j_gene: TRBJ2-3; v_gene: TRBV9; CDR3nt: TGTGCCAGCAGCGGAGCAGTTGGGGGGACCACAGATACGCAGTATTTT; CDR3aa: CASSGAVGGTTDTQYF
abundance: -; d_gene: TRBD1; j_gene: TRBJ1-1; v_gene: TRBV5-1; CDR3nt: TGCGCCAGCAGCTTTGGACAGGCGACCACTGAAGCTTTCTTT; CDR3aa: CASSFGQATTEAFF
abundance: -; d_gene: TRBD1; j_gene: TRBJ2-7; v_gene: TRBV10-1; CDR3nt: TGCGCCACCTCCGGAGGCCGGGACAGCGCTACCTACGAGCAGTACTTC; CDR3aa: CATSGGRDSATYEQYF
abundance: -; d_gene: -; j_gene: TRBJ1-4; v_gene: TRBV4-1; CDR3nt: TGCGCCAGCAGCCCTTTGGGGGGAAAACTGTTTTTT; CDR3aa: CASSPLGGKLFF
abundance: few; d_gene: TRBD1; j_gene: TRBJ2-7; v_gene: TRBV7-9; CDR3nt: TGTGCCAGCAGCCCCCGGACAGGGACGGAGGACGAGCAGTACTTC; CDR3aa: CASSPRTGTEDEQYF